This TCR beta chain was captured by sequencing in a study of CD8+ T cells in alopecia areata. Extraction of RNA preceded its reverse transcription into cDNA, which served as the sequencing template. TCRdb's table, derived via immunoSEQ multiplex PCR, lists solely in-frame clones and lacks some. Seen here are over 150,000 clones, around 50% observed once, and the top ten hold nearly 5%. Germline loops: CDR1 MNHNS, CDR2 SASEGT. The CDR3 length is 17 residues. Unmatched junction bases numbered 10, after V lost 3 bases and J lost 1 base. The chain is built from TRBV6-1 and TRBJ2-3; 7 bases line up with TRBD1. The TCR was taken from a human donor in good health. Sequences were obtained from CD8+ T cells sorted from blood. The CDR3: CASSETTGPWRTDTQYF. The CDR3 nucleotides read TGTGCCAGCAGTGAGACGACAGGGCCCTGGCGCACAGATACGCAGTATTTT.